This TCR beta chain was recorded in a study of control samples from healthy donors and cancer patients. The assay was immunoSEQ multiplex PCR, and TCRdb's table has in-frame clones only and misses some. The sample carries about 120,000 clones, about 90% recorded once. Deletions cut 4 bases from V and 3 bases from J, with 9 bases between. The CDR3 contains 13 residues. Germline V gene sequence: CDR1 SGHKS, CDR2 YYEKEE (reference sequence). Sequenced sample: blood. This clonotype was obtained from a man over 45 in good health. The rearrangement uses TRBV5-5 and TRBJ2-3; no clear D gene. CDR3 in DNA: TGTGCCAGCAGCGGGCTGGGGACAGATACGCAGTATTTT. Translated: CASSGLGTDTQYF.